This record concerns one T cell receptor (beta chain) sequence. Its specificity is not known. The data belong to a study of cytomegalovirus exposure and HLA in healthy donors. At the level of the study: There were tens of millions of unique TCRs (from HLA-typed donors) in an early data release. Study results and caveats: Cytomegalovirus association was assigned to about 180 TCR beta chains. Analysis performed later showed TCR beta chains linked to HLA being more clonally expanded than equally common others.

With 60 Vbeta and 13 Jbeta primers, the PCR was carried out. Sequencing used immunoSEQ multiplex PCR; TCRdb keeps in-frame clones, though not all of them. The sample lists roughly 160,000 clones; about four fifths were seen once. This CDR3 spans 15 amino acids. Trimming at V came to 6 bases and at J to 1 base, leaving 7 bases not matched to a gene. Germline loops: CDR1 MDHEN, CDR2 SYDVKM. The source is a woman aged 45-65 years in good health and CMV-seronegative. Material: PBMCs. V usage is TRBV28 and J usage is TRBJ2-5; 8 nucleotides agree with TRBD1. CDR3 nucleotides: TGTGCCAGCAGACCCCCCCAGGGGGCCCAAGAGACCCAGTACTTC. Translating gives CASRPPQGAQETQYF.